This entry lists 29 T cell receptor beta chains sequenced from one sample in a study of T cell repertoires in cytomegalovirus infection. TCRdb re-called the reads through MiXCR, storing one row per CDR3 protein. Among 650,000 to 900,000 distinct CDR3 sequences listed, under 35% were seen once. Their antigens remain unidentified. Sequences were derived from cultured CD8+ T cells from PBMCs, sampled from culture after CMV antigen stimulation. Every receptor here comes from a human donor in good health (CMV status not recorded). Some clones in this sample may be carry-over from other donors' samples.

The rearrangement joins TRBV10-2 to TRBJ2-1; possible D gene TRBD2, 7 bases. Per the germline V gene, CDR1 is WSHSY and CDR2 is SAAADI. V lost 7 bases and J lost 5, with 15 bases in between. The CDR3 is made up of 14 amino acids. The CDR3 coding sequence is TGCGCCAGCAAGGGAGGGGGGGGAAACAATGAGCAGTTCTTC. This codes for CASKGGGGNNEQFF.

The chain carries TRBV7-9 and TRBJ2-3, with 7 bases fitting TRBD2. This CDR3 comprises 15 residues. The germline V gene has CDR1 SEHNR and CDR2 FQNEAQ (reference sequence). J was trimmed by 2 bases and V by 7 bases; bases with no gene match: 9. The CDR3 is CASTAAGRFTDTQYF. In DNA, the CDR3 is TGTGCCAGCACCGCAGCGGGAAGGTTCACAGATACGCAGTATTTT.

Regarding this clonotype: This could be a read error, since a much larger clone is one nucleotide away. The V and J genes are TRBV7-8 and TRBJ1-2; 7 bases are a match to TRBD1. The CDR3 contains 15 residues. The germline V gene encodes CDR1 SGHVS and CDR2 FQNEAQ. CDR3 residues: CVSSPGTDYFYGYTF. The CDR3 DNA reads as TGTGTCAGCAGCCCCGGGACAGACTATTTCTATGGCTACACCTTC.

This clonotype has a handful of counts. The chain joins TRBV6-5 to TRBJ1-4; no clear D gene. The V and J ends lost 4 bases and 5 bases respectively, with 11 bases between them. This CDR3 spans 14 amino acids. CDR1 MNHEY and CDR2 SVGAGI come from the germline V gene. CDR3 in amino acids: CASSSGSRNEKLFF. The CDR3 coding sequence is TGTGCCAGCAGTTCGGGAAGTAGAAATGAAAAACTGTTTTTT.

This clonotype has just a few counts. Germline and junction disagree at one end, which may indicate a read error. The rearrangement joins TRBV7-6 to TRBJ2-1; 13 nucleotides agree with TRBD2. The V gene's germline CDR1 is SGHVS and CDR2 FNYEAQ. This CDR3 spans 18 amino acids. The CDR3 bases are TGTGCCAGCAGTTTAGGGACTAGCGGGGCTTTCTCCTACAATGAGCAGTTCTTC. This sequence encodes CASSLGTSGAFSYNEQFF.

The CDR3 spells CSARDPRVNEQFF. The CDR3 DNA follows: TGCAGTGCTAGAGATCCGCGCGTTAATGAGCAGTTCTTC. The genes are TRBV20-1 and TRBJ2-1; D is uncertain. Germline CDR1 DFQATT, CDR2 SNEGSKA (reference sequence). The CDR3 covers 13 residues. The ends were cut back, 0 bases at V and 7 bases at J, with 10 bases in the middle.

V and J are TRBV5-5 and TRBJ2-7; D not resolved. Between the trimmed V and J ends, which lost 2 bases and 3 bases, there was a span of 15 bases. Germline V gives CDR1 SGHKS, CDR2 YYEKEE (reference sequence). This CDR3 region has 15 residues. The CDR3 reads CASSFNLGSLYEQYV. The CDR3 bases are TGTGCCAGCAGCTTCAACCTCGGGTCCCTCTACGAGCAGTACGTC.

V and J are TRBV20-1 and TRBJ1-5; D is perhaps TRBD1 (6 bases). Looked up from germline, CDR1 is DFQATT and CDR2 is SNEGSKA (reference sequence). The CDR3 loop spans 16 amino acids. V gave up 6 bases and J gave up 3 bases, with 21 bases separating them. The CDR3 loop reads CSAPNPWDKPNQPQHF. In DNA form, the CDR3 reads TGCAGTGCCCCAAATCCTTGGGACAAGCCCAATCAGCCCCAGCATTTT.

This clonotype appeared a few times. This rearrangement joins TRBV7-6 to TRBJ2-7, with D perhaps given as TRBD1 or TRBD2 (6 bases each). Deletions cut 5 bases from V and 6 bases from J, with 14 bases between. The CDR3 is made up of 13 amino acids. The germline V gene encodes CDR1 SGHVS and CDR2 FNYEAQ. CDR3 in DNA: TGTGCCAGCAGCCATCCACAGGGAGGCGAGCAGTACGTC. Its translation is CASSHPQGGEQYV.

This sequence joins TRBV7-6 and TRBJ1-1, with D uncertain. The V gene lost 1 base and the J gene lost 2 bases, with 17 bases spanning the gap. The CDR3 loop spans 17 amino acids. The V gene's germline CDR1 is SGHVS and CDR2 FNYEAQ. The CDR3 protein is CASSLGGPGIGNTEAFF. CDR3 DNA: TGTGCCAGCAGCTTAGGTGGGCCAGGCATAGGAAACACTGAAGCTTTCTTT.

The sample holds many counts of this clonotype. The CDR3 is CASSLGPPGGYNEQFF. The CDR3, as DNA: TGCGCCAGCAGCTTGGGACCTCCGGGGGGTTACAATGAGCAGTTCTTC. The chain combines TRBV5-1 with TRBJ2-1, with TRBD2 matching over 7 bases. The germline V gene has CDR1 SGHRS and CDR2 YFSETQ. CDR3 length equals 16 residues. Trimming cost V 0 bases and J 4 bases; bases outside gene matches: 7.

The rearrangement links TRBV29-1 to TRBJ2-5; TRBD1 aligns across 8 bases. Germline V gene lookup returns CDR1 SQVTM and CDR2 ANQGSEA. CDR3 length: 12 amino acids. V was clipped by 6 bases and J by 2 bases; unmatched bases: 2. CDR3 coding DNA: TGCAGCGTCAGGGGGCCGCAAGAGACCCAGTACTTC. Residues: CSVRGPQETQYF.

The V gene is TRBV6-2 or TRBV6-3, the J gene TRBJ2-1; 12 nucleotides align to TRBD1. This CDR3 has 17 amino acids. The V and J ends lost 5 bases and 10 bases, in that order; junction bases with no gene match: 15. Germline loops: CDR1 MNHEY, CDR2 SVGEGT. Written as DNA, the CDR3 is TGTGCCAGCAGTAATGGACGGGACAGGGGGCCTAAGGGAGAGCAGTTCTTC. Its protein is CASSNGRDRGPKGEQFF.

This chain links TRBV4-3 with TRBJ1-1; TRBD1 agrees at 7 bases. V gave up 0 bases and J gave up 6 bases; unmatched junction bases: 10. The germline CDR1 and CDR2 sequences are LGHNA and YSLEER. This CDR3 is 16 amino acids long. This CDR3 reads CASSQDGARGRAEAFF. The DNA of the CDR3 is TGCGCCAGCAGCCAAGATGGGGCGAGGGGGCGAGCTGAAGCTTTCTTT.

Concerning this clonotype itself: This clone may be a read error of a much larger clone one base away. The conserved phenylalanine or tryptophan normally closing the CDR3 is absent here, so this likely arose from a read error. The chain employs TRBV7-2 and TRBJ2-1; the match to TRBD2 covers 7 bases. The V gene end was trimmed by 7 bases and the J gene end by 8 bases; junction bases not matched to a gene: 8. This CDR3 contains 13 residues. The germline CDR1 and CDR2 sequences are SGHTA and FQGNSA. CDR3 residues: CASNTGGGDEQFI. The CDR3 bases are TGTGCCAGCAACACGGGAGGAGGGGATGAGCAGTTCATC.

The chain recombines TRBV27 with TRBJ1-6, with 7 bases fitting TRBD1. Per the germline V gene, CDR1 is MNHEY and CDR2 is SMNVEV (reference sequence). Trimming cost V 8 bases and J 4 bases; bases outside gene matches: 17. The CDR3 is 18 amino acids. CDR3 sequence: CASGKPGQYSEYNSPLHF. Here the CDR3 DNA reads TGTGCCAGCGGAAAACCGGGACAGTACAGCGAGTATAATTCACCCCTCCACTTT.

The rearrangement joins TRBV7-3 to TRBJ2-1; no reliable D call. Germline assignment: CDR1 SGHTA and CDR2 FQGTGA. Trimming cost V 3 bases and J 3 bases, with 6 bases left between them. The CDR3 is 13 amino acids. The CDR3 DNA follows: TGTGCCAGCAGCTTTCAGAACTACAATGAGCAGTTCTTC. It is translated as CASSFQNYNEQFF.

J is TRBJ1-6 and V is TRBV13; the match to TRBD1 covers 7 bases. This CDR3 comprises 21 residues. J lost 0 bases, V lost 0 bases, and 14 bases had no gene match. Germline CDR1 reads PRHDT; CDR2 reads FYEKMQ (reference sequence). CDR3 amino acids: CASSLGPRQRGLSSYNSPLHF. CDR3 nucleotide sequence: TGTGCCAGCAGCTTAGGCCCTAGACAGAGGGGGCTCAGCTCCTATAATTCACCCCTCCACTTT. The complete variable domain, with remaining parts taken from reference TRBV13 and TRBJ1-6, reads AAGVIQSPRHLIKEKRETATLKCYPIPRHDTVYWYQQGPGQDPQFLISFYEKMQSDKGSIPDRFSAQQFSDYHSELNMSSLELGDSALYFCASSLGPRQRGLSSYNSPLHFGNGTRLTVT.

This chain connects TRBV5-3 to TRBJ2-2, with D unresolved. TRBV5-3 is given ORF status, its function remaining uncertain. CDR3 length: 13 residues. The V end was cut by 8 bases, the J end by 6 bases, with 14 bases between. CDR3 amino acids: CASSAPQSGELFF. CDR3 in DNA: TGTGCCAGCAGCGCCCCCCAATCCGGGGAGCTGTTTTTT.

This chain links TRBV7-2 with TRBJ2-5; D is perhaps TRBD2 (5 bases). Trimming pared 5 bases from V and 0 bases from J, leaving 16 bases between. There are 16 residues in the CDR3. In germline, CDR1 is SGHTA, CDR2 FQGNSA. CDR3: CASSPGDFMYQETQYF. The CDR3 DNA reads as TGTGCCAGCAGCCCCGGGGATTTCATGTACCAAGAGACCCAGTACTTC.

The V call is TRBV15, the J call TRBJ1-1, with a weak D call TRBD1 (5 bases). V shed 0 bases and J shed 1 base, with 12 bases lying between them. The CDR3 loop spans 16 amino acids. Germline V gives CDR1 LNHNV, CDR2 YYDKDF (reference sequence). CDR3 sequence (DNA): TGTGCCACCAGCAGAGACCTGACAGCGACGAACACTGAAGCTTTCTTT. Its protein is CATSRDLTATNTEAFF.

This clonotype showed up just a few times. V and J are TRBV19 and TRBJ2-3, with a possible D match to TRBD1 (6 bases). Per germline, CDR1 LNHDA and CDR2 SQIVND (reference sequence). The CDR3 length is 16 residues. The germline V and J ends were trimmed by 8 bases and 0 bases, with 18 bases remaining between them. For the CDR3, the DNA is TGTGCCAGTTTGGCGGTCAGGGGTATTAGCACAGATACGCAGTATTTT. Protein product: CASLAVRGISTDTQYF.

The chain has TRBV20-1 and TRBJ1-6, with 7 nucleotides matching TRBD1. CDR3 length: 18 residues. Germline V gene sequence: CDR1 DFQATT, CDR2 SNEGSKA (reference sequence). V lost 0 bases and J lost 4; bases outside the gene matches: 12. CDR3 DNA sequence: TGCAGTGCTAGAGAGGACAGGCTACTGAGCGGTTATAATTCACCCCTCCACTTT. It is translated as CSAREDRLLSGYNSPLHF.

This clonotype was observed a handful of times. The chain carries TRBV3-1 and TRBJ2-7; 7 bases are a match to TRBD1. Germline trimming cut 1 base from V and 4 bases from J; bases unmatched to any gene: 4. Germline V gene data show CDR1 as LGHDT and CDR2 as YNNKEL (reference sequence). The CDR3 length is 14 residues. The CDR3 sequence is CASSQAGTAYEQYF. The DNA for the CDR3 is TGTGCCAGCAGCCAAGCCGGGACAGCTTACGAGCAGTACTTC.

As concerns this clonotype: The junction departs from the called germline gene at one end, perhaps through a read error. The CDR3 reads CANSSGMFYNEQFF. The CDR3 DNA follows: TGTGCCAACAGCTCGGGGATGTTCTACAATGAGCAGTTCTTC. V usage is TRBV5-4 and J usage is TRBJ2-1; tentative D call: TRBD2 (5 bases). The germline V gene has CDR1 SGHNT and CDR2 YYREEE (reference sequence). The CDR3 has 14 amino acids.

The J gene is TRBJ1-1, the V gene TRBV11-3, with D maybe TRBD1 (6 bases). Germline CDR1 SGHNT, CDR2 YENEEA. The CDR3 covers 21 residues. V was clipped by 0 bases and J by 3 bases, with 29 bases between them. CDR3 sequence (DNA): TGTGCCAGCAGCTTAGAGCAGGGGACTTGTAGTCCCCCTCCCCGCCACACTGAAGCTTTCTTT. Its translation is CASSLEQGTCSPPPRHTEAFF. The full variable domain, in which reference TRBV11-3 and TRBJ1-1 provide the parts outside the CDR3, is EAGVVQSPRYKIIEKKQPVAFWCNPISGHNTLYWYLQNLGQGPELLIRYENEEAVDDSQLPKDRFSAERLKGVDSTLKIQPAELGDSAVYLCASSLEQGTCSPPPRHTEAFFGQGTRLTVV.

The chain carries TRBV19 and TRBJ2-3; D gene ambiguous. The germline gives CDR1 LNHDA, CDR2 SQIVND (reference sequence). The CDR3 loop spans 15 amino acids. The V and J ends lost 5 bases and 2 bases respectively, with 14 bases between them. The CDR3, as DNA: TGTGCCAGTAGTTACAACGGTCACCCCACAGATACGCAGTATTTT. This translates into CASSYNGHPTDTQYF.

V is TRBV2 and J is TRBJ2-3; 10 bases match TRBD2. Per germline, CDR1 SNHLY and CDR2 FYNNEI. Trimming took 3 bases from V and 3 from J; bases not matched to a gene: 6. CDR3 length: 16 amino acids. In DNA form, the CDR3 reads TGTGCCAGCAGTGACGAAGCGGGGGGGGTTACAGATACGCAGTATTTT. It is translated as CASSDEAGGVTDTQYF.

This clonotype was recorded a few times. This chain links TRBV4-3 with TRBJ2-2; unclear D gene. There are 17 residues in the CDR3. V was shortened by 0 bases and J by 4 bases, with 15 bases between the two germline ends. Germline lookup yields CDR1 LGHNA and CDR2 YSLEER. The CDR3 sequence is CASSQDFHGVGTGELFF. In DNA form, the CDR3 reads TGCGCCAGCAGCCAAGATTTCCACGGTGTGGGCACCGGGGAGCTGTTTTTT.